This entry features one T cell receptor beta chain sequence. What it binds is unknown. All of the isolated RNA was reverse transcribed, so expressed TCRB transcripts were sequenced. Libraries were prepared by immunoSEQ multiplex PCR; TCRdb keeps only in-frame clonotypes and omits some of them. The sample lists approximately 38,000 clones, 45% to 50% occurring once. The data were taken from a study of beta chain features in type 1 diabetes. General study findings and limits: It was among patients, rather than healthy donors, that naive, central memory and Treg TCRB repertoires appeared more similar.

This CDR3 spans 15 amino acids. CDR1 is GTSNPN and CDR2 is SVGIG in the germline V gene (reference sequence). Trimming removed 1 base from V and 3 bases from J; junction bases left unmatched: 4. The chain joins TRBV30 to TRBJ2-5; 11 nucleotides align to TRBD2. The sequencing input was central memory CD4+ T cells from blood. The receptor's source is a woman aged 18-30 years in good health. The DNA of the CDR3 is TGTGCCTGGAGTGCCGGGACTAGCGGAGAAGAGACCCAGTACTTC. This gives the protein CAWSAGTSGEETQYF.